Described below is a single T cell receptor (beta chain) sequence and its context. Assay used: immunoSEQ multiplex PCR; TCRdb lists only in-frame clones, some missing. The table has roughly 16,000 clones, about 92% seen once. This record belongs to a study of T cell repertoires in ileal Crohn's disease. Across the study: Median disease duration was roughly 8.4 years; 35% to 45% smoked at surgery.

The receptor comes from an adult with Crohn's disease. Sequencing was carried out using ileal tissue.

The CDR3 sequence is CASSQYPRTGNNGYTF. The CDR3 DNA follows: TGCGCCAGCAGTCAATACCCCAGGACAGGGAACAATGGCTACACCTTC. The gene calls are TRBV23-1 and TRBJ1-2; TRBD1 matches at 8 bases. TRBV23-1 is an open reading frame, and its role is uncertain. The J segment lost 6 bases and the V segment lost 1 base, leaving 10 bases of the junction unmatched. The CDR3 consists of 16 residues.